The present T cell receptor (beta chain) was sequenced within a study of control samples from healthy donors and cancer patients. The CDR3 has 19 amino acids. CDR1 and CDR2 (germline): SNHLY, FYNNEI. Trimming cost V 7 bases and J 5 bases, with 32 bases left between them. Sequencing used immunoSEQ multiplex PCR; TCRdb keeps in-frame clones, though not all of them. The sample yields about 84,000 clones, around 84% seen once. This TCR was recovered from a man aged 55 to 70 with head and neck cancer. The chain has TRBV2 and TRBJ1-1; D remains ambiguous. The specimen was PBMCs. As DNA, the CDR3 is TGTGCCAGCACCTTCATCCTGGGTCTCTCACCACTCGGAGGGACTGAAGCTTTCTTT. Its translation: CASTFILGLSPLGGTEAFF.